This T cell receptor (beta chain) was obtained from a study of T cells in Graves' hyperthyroidism and ophthalmopathy. General observations from the study: Among clonotypes expanded in thyroid above 0.001, most were also found in blood.

This clonotype was seen ten or more times. Antigen: not known. V was clipped by 2 bases and J by 5 bases, with 10 bases between them. Germline V CDR1 and CDR2: GTSNPN, SVGIG (reference sequence). The CDR3 is made up of 13 amino acids. Patients with ophthalmopathy all had a Clinical Activity Score of at least 3, a NOSPECS grade of at least 4 and duration under 3 months. Reasons for excluding patients were uncontrolled infection, other autoimmune disease, pregnancy or lactation. PBMCs were derived from about 10 ml fresh peripheral blood. Using RNA transcripts as the source, TCR beta CDR3 regions were amplified. Carried out on the TCR CDR3, a first-round RT-PCR used the HTBI primer set. TCRdb called the multiplex PCR reads again in MiXCR, with one record for every CDR3 protein. The sample lists almost 350,000 distinct CDR3 sequences, roughly 20% seen once, with about a sixth in the top ten.

Material for sequencing was blood. The rearrangement joins TRBV30 to TRBJ1-5, with a possible D match to TRBD1 (6 bases). This TCR was sampled from a woman aged 40 to 50 with Graves' ophthalmopathy. CDR3 DNA: TGTGCCTGGAGTTCAGGGGTGGATCAGCCCCAGCATTTT. As protein: CAWSSGVDQPQHF.